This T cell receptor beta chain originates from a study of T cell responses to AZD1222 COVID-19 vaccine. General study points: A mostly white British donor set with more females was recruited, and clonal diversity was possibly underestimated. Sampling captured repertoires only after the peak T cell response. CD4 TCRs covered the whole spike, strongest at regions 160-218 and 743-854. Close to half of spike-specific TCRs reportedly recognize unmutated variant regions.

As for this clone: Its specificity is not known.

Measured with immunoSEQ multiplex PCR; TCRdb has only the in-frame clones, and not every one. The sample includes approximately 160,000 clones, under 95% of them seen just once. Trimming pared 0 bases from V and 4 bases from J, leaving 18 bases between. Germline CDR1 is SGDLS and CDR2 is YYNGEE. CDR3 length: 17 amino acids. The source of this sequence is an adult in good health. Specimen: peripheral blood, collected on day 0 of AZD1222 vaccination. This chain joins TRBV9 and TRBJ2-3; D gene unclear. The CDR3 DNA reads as TGTGCCAGCAGCGTAGGCTCGTCGCTAGTAGGTGCAGATACGCAGTATTTT. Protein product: CASSVGSSLVGADTQYF. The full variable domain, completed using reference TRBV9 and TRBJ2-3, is DSGVTQTPKHLITATGQRVTLRCSPRSGDLSVYWYQQSLDQGLQFLIQYYNGEERAKGNILERFSAQQFPDLHSELNLSSLELGDSALYFCASSVGSSLVGADTQYFGPGTRLTVL.